These 32 T cell receptor beta chains share one sample of origin, sequenced in a study of blood T cell repertoires in COVID-19. This table comes from immunoSEQ multiplex PCR, and its TCRdb copy is limited to in-frame clones, with some not included. The sample has approximately 45,000 clones; about 88% are singletons. The source material was peripheral blood. Receptors were obtained from a man aged 35-49 years with active COVID-19.

This chain joins TRBV5-1 and TRBJ2-2; TRBD2 matches 13 bases. The trim removed 2 bases at V and 3 bases at J, leaving 4 bases unmatched. The germline CDR1 and CDR2 sequences are SGHRS and YFSETQ. CDR3 size: 17 residues. CDR3 bases: TGCGCCAGCAGCTTCCTACTAGCGGGAGGGGACACCGGGGAGCTGTTTTTT. It yields the protein CASSFLLAGGDTGELFF.

The chain uses TRBV25-1 and TRBJ1-1, with D maybe TRBD1 (6 bases). The ends were cut back, 1 base at V and 1 base at J, with 13 bases in the middle. The germline V gene encodes CDR1 MGHDK and CDR2 SYGVNS. The CDR3 has 16 amino acids. As DNA, the CDR3 is TGTGCCAGCAGTGAATTGGGGTCCAGGGGGAACACTGAAGCTTTCTTT. This sequence encodes CASSELGSRGNTEAFF.

Here the CDR3 DNA reads TGCGCCAGCAGCAAGGGGAGGCTGCCCTCCTACGAGCAGTACTTC. It yields the protein CASSKGRLPSYEQYF. The chain uses TRBV5-1 and TRBJ2-7, with D perhaps TRBD2 (6 bases). The CDR3 loop spans 15 amino acids. V was pared by 4 bases and J by 0 bases, with 14 bases between. CDR1 is SGHRS and CDR2 is YFSETQ in the germline V gene.

This chain links TRBV13 with TRBJ2-3; 11 positions agree with TRBD1. Germline V gives CDR1 PRHDT, CDR2 FYEKMQ (reference sequence). This CDR3 region has 15 residues. V lost 5 bases to trimming and J lost 6 bases; unmatched junction nucleotides: 7. The CDR3 DNA is TGTGCCAGCAGCCCCCGGACAGGGGGCAGGGATACGCAGTATTTT. Its protein is CASSPRTGGRDTQYF.

The chain recombines TRBV19 with TRBJ1-5, with D possibly being TRBD1 (5 bases). The CDR3 has 12 amino acids. With 5 bases removed from V and 5 bases from J, the gap between germline ends came to 7 bases. Germline CDR1 reads LNHDA; CDR2 reads SQIVND (reference sequence). For the CDR3, the DNA is TGTGCCAGTAGTCCGACAGATCAGCCCCAGCATTTT. This encodes CASSPTDQPQHF.

This rearrangement joins TRBV28 to TRBJ2-1; 7 positions match TRBD2. With 6 bases clipped from V and 5 bases from J, the junction kept 16 bases outside the gene matches. In germline, CDR1 is MDHEN, CDR2 SYDVKM. CDR3 length equals 17 residues. The DNA for the CDR3 is TGTGCCAGCAGCCCTCCTTGGGGGAGGGCTAGCCACAATGAGCAGTTCTTC. Its protein product is CASSPPWGRASHNEQFF.

In this sample, this clone turned up once. V and J are TRBV27 and TRBJ1-1; D is uncertain. The CDR3 loop spans 15 amino acids. V was cut by 5 bases and J by 4 bases, with 17 bases left in between. CDR1 MNHEY and CDR2 SMNVEV come from the germline V gene (reference sequence). Here the CDR3 reads CASSPSTGKATEAFF. The CDR3 bases are TGTGCCAGCAGTCCCTCGACGGGGAAAGCCACTGAAGCTTTCTTT.

The V gene is TRBV21-1, the J gene TRBJ2-7; the table calls TRBD1, which could not be checked here. TRBV21-1 is a documented pseudogene. CDR3 length: 8 residues. The CDR3 sequence is CATDSEYF. CDR3 bases: TGTGCCACCGACAGCGAGTACTTC.

This chain uses TRBV10-1 with TRBJ2-7, with TRBD1 matching over 8 bases. This CDR3 comprises 16 residues. Germline CDR1 and CDR2: WNHNN and SYGVQD (reference sequence). V shed 3 bases and J 6 bases; nucleotides not matched to a gene: 13. Here the CDR3 reads CASSESTGVGFGEQYF. CDR3 bases: TGCGCCAGCAGTGAATCGACAGGGGTAGGGTTTGGCGAGCAGTACTTC.

CDR3 DNA: TGTGCCAGCAGTTATATGGCGGGAGGGGACGAGCAGTACTTC. Encoded protein: CASSYMAGGDEQYF. The chain couples TRBV6-6 to TRBJ2-7, with TRBD2 identical over 9 bases. Germline lookup yields CDR1 MNHNY and CDR2 SVGAGI (reference sequence). Germline trimming cut 3 bases from V and 5 bases from J; bases unmatched to any gene: 5. This CDR3 comprises 14 residues.

This chain links TRBV3-1 (or the pseudogene TRBV3-2) with TRBJ2-5; 8 bases match TRBD2. The V segment lost 0 bases and the J segment 1 base; nucleotides outside the gene matches: 1. Germline CDR1 reads LGHDT; CDR2 reads YNNKEL (reference sequence). This CDR3 spans 15 amino acids. The CDR3 reads CASSQDAGGQETQYF. DNA for the CDR3: TGTGCCAGCAGCCAAGATGCGGGGGGCCAAGAGACCCAGTACTTC.

The chain uses TRBV7-3 and TRBJ2-3; TRBD2 aligns across 9 bases. The CDR3 extends over 14 amino acids. The V and J ends lost 5 bases and 6 bases, in that order; junction bases with no gene match: 6. The germline gives CDR1 SGHTA, CDR2 FQGTGA. This chain's CDR3 is CASSVSGSFDTQYF. The CDR3 nucleotides are TGTGCCAGCAGCGTTAGCGGGAGTTTCGATACGCAGTATTTT.

This sequence joins TRBV7-3 and TRBJ2-7; D is perhaps TRBD2 (7 bases). V shed 5 bases and J shed 2 bases, with 16 bases lying between them. This CDR3 is 15 amino acids long. Germline V gene data show CDR1 as SGHTA and CDR2 as FQGTGA. This chain's CDR3 is CASSQGLAGAYEQYF. The CDR3 DNA reads TGTGCCAGCAGCCAGGGGTTGGCGGGGGCCTACGAGCAGTACTTC.

This clone was observed a handful of times. This sequence joins TRBV11-2 and TRBJ1-5; D call uncertain. With 5 bases removed from V and 6 bases from J, the gap between germline ends came to 11 bases. CDR3 size: 13 residues. Per germline, CDR1 SGHAT and CDR2 FQNNGV. The CDR3 DNA is TGTGCCAGCAGCCCACACCATGGTCAGCCCCAGCATTTT. Its translation: CASSPHHGQPQHF. The whole variable domain, filled in from reference TRBV11-2 and TRBJ1-5, reads EAGVAQSPRYKIIEKRQSVAFWCNPISGHATLYWYQQILGQGPKLLIQFQNNGVVDDSQLPKDRFSAERLKGVDSTLKIQPAKLEDSAVYLCASSPHHGQPQHFGDGTRLSIL.

This chain uses TRBV6-5 with TRBJ2-3, with TRBD1 identical over 9 bases. This CDR3 contains 16 residues. Germline assignment: CDR1 MNHEY and CDR2 SVGAGI. J gave up 0 bases and V 2 bases, and 3 bases lay outside the gene matches. CDR3 DNA sequence: TGTGCCAGCAGTTACGGACAGGGGATTAGCACAGATACGCAGTATTTT. It yields the protein CASSYGQGISTDTQYF.

This clone was counted once. The chain links TRBV27 to TRBJ2-2; 10 nucleotides agree with TRBD2. V lost 3 bases and J lost 5; bases outside the gene matches: 6. The CDR3 totals 16 residues. From germline, CDR1 is MNHEY and CDR2 SMNVEV (reference sequence). The CDR3 protein is CASSFQAGGPTGELFF. DNA of the CDR3: TGTGCCAGCAGTTTCCAAGCGGGAGGGCCTACCGGGGAGCTGTTTTTT.

V usage is TRBV15 and J usage is TRBJ1-5; D is uncertain. CDR3 size: 12 residues. The V gene's germline CDR1 is LNHNV and CDR2 YYDKDF (reference sequence). V lost 1 base, J lost 7 bases, and 5 bases lay in between. The CDR3 spells CATSRGRQPQHF. The CDR3 DNA sequence: TGTGCCACCAGCAGAGGGCGGCAGCCCCAGCATTTT.

The chain links TRBV18 to TRBJ1-1, with D possibly being TRBD1 (6 bases). Germline V gene sequence: CDR1 KGHSH, CDR2 LQKENI. The CDR3 length is 14 residues. V was pared by 4 bases and J by 5 bases, with 14 bases between. Written as DNA, the CDR3 is TGTGCCAGCTCACTATCCCTACAGGGAACTGAAGCTTTCTTT. It encodes CASSLSLQGTEAFF.

The V gene is TRBV27, the J gene TRBJ1-2; D is undetermined. Trimming pared 6 bases from V and 4 bases from J, leaving 15 bases between. This CDR3 is built from 14 residues. Germline V CDR1 and CDR2: MNHEY, SMNVEV (reference sequence). The CDR3 DNA reads TGTGCCAGCAGCCCTTCGACATCTTTCTATGGCTACACCTTC. Translated, it gives CASSPSTSFYGYTF.

The J gene is TRBJ2-5, the V gene TRBV19; D gene ambiguous. Germline V gene data show CDR1 as LNHDA and CDR2 as SQIVND (reference sequence). The CDR3 contains 17 residues. The V and J ends lost 6 bases and 5 bases respectively, with 25 bases between them. In nucleotides, the CDR3 is TGTGCCAGTAGGAACTTCCACGAGGATATCCCCCCCGAGACCCAGTACTTC. Encoded protein: CASRNFHEDIPPETQYF.

The chain uses TRBV20-1 and TRBJ1-2, with D uncertain. This CDR3 region has 11 residues. Trimming took 2 bases from V and 7 from J, leaving 8 bases between them. The germline gives CDR1 DFQATT, CDR2 SNEGSKA (reference sequence). The CDR3 DNA is TGCAGTGCTAGACCCTCCGGTGGCTACACCTTC. Protein product: CSARPSGGYTF.

The chain recombines TRBV7-2 with TRBJ1-5; D ambiguous. The CDR3 consists of 12 residues. Germline CDR1 and CDR2: SGHTA and FQGNSA. V was cut by 5 bases and J by 3 bases, with 5 bases left in between. The CDR3 spells CASSPSNQPQHF. Here the CDR3 DNA reads TGTGCCAGCAGCCCATCCAATCAGCCCCAGCATTTT.

The gene calls are TRBV4-1 and TRBJ2-2; no reliable D call. CDR3 size: 17 residues. V gave up 4 bases and J gave up 5 bases, with 20 bases separating them. Germline V lookup: CDR1 MGHRA, CDR2 YSYEKL. CDR3 sequence (DNA): TGCGCCAGCAGCCTCAGAACCCCTGACACACCAACCGGGGAGCTGTTTTTT. This encodes CASSLRTPDTPTGELFF.

V gene TRBV9 combines with J gene TRBJ2-3; D call uncertain. Trimming removed 0 bases at V and 5 bases at J, with 4 bases between. This CDR3 is built from 12 residues. CDR1 is SGDLS, CDR2 YYNGEE, per germline. In DNA form, the CDR3 reads TGTGCCAGCAGCGTAGATCGAGATACGCAGTATTTT. Translated: CASSVDRDTQYF.

This clone is a singleton in its sample. The chain employs TRBV19 and TRBJ2-3; 9 positions match TRBD1. Looked up from germline, CDR1 is LNHDA and CDR2 is SQIVND (reference sequence). V was clipped by 1 base and J by 1 base; unmatched bases: 15. The CDR3 runs 20 residues. As DNA, the CDR3 is TGTGCCAGTAGTATAGGGATCGGGACAGGGACGAAATGGGGCACAGATACGCAGTATTTT. It encodes CASSIGIGTGTKWGTDTQYF.

The rearrangement links TRBV19 to TRBJ1-1, with D perhaps TRBD1 (5 bases). Germline CDR1 reads LNHDA; CDR2 reads SQIVND (reference sequence). V lost 10 bases and J 7 bases, leaving 25 bases between the germline ends. The CDR3 contains 15 residues. CDR3 DNA: TGTGCCACGGAGTGGGGAGGAGGGGAAACTGGTGAAGCTTTCTTT. Protein: CATEWGGGETGEAFF.

This clone has just one count. CDR3 region: CASAGTKPYEQYF. CDR3 DNA: TGTGCCAGCGCCGGGACAAAACCCTACGAGCAGTACTTC. The chain joins TRBV6-5 to TRBJ2-7; maybe TRBD1 (6 bases). Trimming left V 8 bases short and J 2 bases short, with 13 bases between. The CDR3 totals 13 residues. Germline values: CDR1 MNHEY, CDR2 SVGAGI.

The chain uses TRBV29-1 and TRBJ2-1; no clear D. Trimming pared 0 bases from V and 1 base from J, leaving 7 bases between. Germline V CDR1 and CDR2: SQVTM, ANQGSEA. CDR3 size: 14 residues. Here the CDR3 DNA reads TGCAGCGTTGAAGATCGGGTATCCTACAATGAGCAGTTCTTC. This codes for CSVEDRVSYNEQFF.

The chain has TRBV28 and TRBJ2-7; D may be TRBD1 (6 bases). The V end lost 7 bases, the J end lost 3 bases, and 16 bases lay between the germline ends. The CDR3 is 14 residues long. Germline V CDR1 and CDR2: MDHEN, SYDVKM. In DNA form, the CDR3 reads TGTGCCAGCAACGAGGCAGGGGAGAACTACGAGCAGTACTTC. Translating it yields CASNEAGENYEQYF.

The V call is TRBV6-5, the J call TRBJ1-1; 9 bases agree with TRBD1. Germline V gene lookup returns CDR1 MNHEY and CDR2 SVGAGI. V dropped 3 bases and J dropped 3; count of bases not matched to a gene: 8. This CDR3 region has 16 residues. CDR3 DNA sequence: TGTGCCAGCAGTTATAGGGGGGACAGGGTCGACACTGAAGCTTTCTTT. It is translated as CASSYRGDRVDTEAFF.

This clone appeared a single time. The V and J genes are TRBV7-2 and TRBJ2-1, with a weak D call TRBD1 (6 bases). CDR1 is SGHTA and CDR2 is FQGNSA in the germline V gene. The CDR3 runs 15 residues. Trimming left V 3 bases short and J 0 bases short, with 9 bases between. The CDR3 bases are TGTGCCAGCAGCTTCACAGGGAGCTCCTACAATGAGCAGTTCTTC. It is translated as CASSFTGSSYNEQFF.

The chain carries TRBV5-4 and TRBJ2-7; TRBD2 aligns across 13 bases. Trimming at V came to 4 bases and at J to 2 bases, leaving 3 bases not matched to a gene. The germline V gene has CDR1 SGHNT and CDR2 YYREEE (reference sequence). The length of the CDR3 is 15 residues. For the CDR3, the DNA is TGTGCCAGCAGCGCTACTAGCGGGAGGGCCTACGAGCAGTACTTC. This gives the protein CASSATSGRAYEQYF.